What follows are 24 T cell receptor beta chains derived from one specimen sequenced in a study of cytomegalovirus exposure and HLA in healthy donors. The PCR ran on 60 Vbeta and 13 Jbeta primers. The table came from immunoSEQ multiplex PCR; TCRdb's copy has only in-frame clones and leaves some out. The sample includes about 110,000 clones, about 79% of them seen just once. Sequencing used PBMCs. The receptors stem from a young woman in good health and CMV-seropositive.

The V call is TRBV5-1, the J call TRBJ1-3; a possible D gene is TRBD1 (5 bases). Germline values: CDR1 SGHRS, CDR2 YFSETQ. This CDR3 comprises 15 residues. V lost 3 bases, J lost 2 bases, and 12 bases lay in between. The CDR3 spells CASSYGAAPGNTIYF. CDR3 sequence (DNA): TGCGCCAGCAGCTATGGGGCCGCTCCTGGAAACACCATATATTTT.

The J gene is TRBJ1-1, the V gene TRBV5-1; D call uncertain. Germline CDR1 and CDR2: SGHRS and YFSETQ. The CDR3 is made up of 15 amino acids. Trimming removed 0 bases from V and 1 base from J, with 10 bases in between. For the CDR3, the DNA is TGCGCCAGCAGCTTGGGAGCGCAGACGAACACTGAAGCTTTCTTT. It encodes CASSLGAQTNTEAFF.

As DNA, the CDR3 is TGTGCCAGCAGCCCTACAGGTTACAATGAGCAGTTCTTC. Protein: CASSPTGYNEQFF. The V call is TRBV5-6, the J call TRBJ2-1, with a tentative D call TRBD1 (5 bases). The CDR3 totals 13 residues. Germline values: CDR1 SGHDT, CDR2 YYEEEE. Trimming shortened V by 4 bases and J by 4 bases, and 9 bases separated the two germline ends.

This clone has only a few counts. V is TRBV28 and J is TRBJ2-7; D is unresolved. The germline V and J ends were trimmed by 10 bases and 4 bases, with 14 bases remaining between them. The CDR3 loop spans 12 amino acids. Germline assignment: CDR1 MDHEN and CDR2 SYDVKM. The DNA for the CDR3 is TGTGCCACCTCTATTCTCCGGTACGAGCAGTACTTC. Protein product: CATSILRYEQYF.

This CDR3 is CASSFQGSSGNTIYF. The CDR3, as DNA: TGTGCCAGCAGCTTTCAGGGGTCCTCTGGAAACACCATATATTTT. The chain recombines TRBV5-4 with TRBJ1-3, with D maybe TRBD1 (6 bases). V was cut by 2 bases and J by 0 bases, with 9 bases left in between. The CDR3 is made up of 15 amino acids. The germline V gene has CDR1 SGHNT and CDR2 YYREEE (reference sequence).

The chain uses TRBV15 and TRBJ2-7; TRBD1 matches 7 bases. Germline V CDR1 and CDR2: LNHNV, YYDKDF (reference sequence). The J segment lost 3 bases and the V segment lost 6 bases, leaving 14 bases of the junction unmatched. This CDR3 contains 16 residues. The CDR3 DNA follows: TGTGCCACCAGTGACCAGGGGGTCGCTTTTTACTACGAGCAGTACTTC. Amino acid sequence: CATSDQGVAFYYEQYF.

V usage is TRBV15 and J usage is TRBJ1-2; no firm D call. V shed 0 bases and J shed 12 bases, with 11 bases lying between them. This CDR3 is 12 amino acids long. CDR1 and CDR2 from the germline V gene are LNHNV and YYDKDF (reference sequence). CDR3 nucleotide sequence: TGTGCCACCAGCAGAGATCGTGGGCCGAACACCTTC. It encodes CATSRDRGPNTF.

This clone was seen more than once but under ten times. The genes are TRBV6-1 and TRBJ2-7, with 8 positions matching TRBD1. The V and J ends lost 2 bases and 7 bases, in that order; junction bases with no gene match: 22. From germline, CDR1 is MNHNS and CDR2 SASEGT. This CDR3 comprises 19 residues. CDR3 sequence reads: CASSEWEFGVRGRSGEQYF. In nucleotides, the CDR3 is TGTGCCAGCAGTGAATGGGAGTTCGGGGTCAGGGGGCGCTCTGGGGAGCAGTACTTC.

The rearrangement uses TRBV13 and TRBJ2-7, with a tentative D call TRBD1 (6 bases). Germline lookup yields CDR1 PRHDT and CDR2 FYEKMQ (reference sequence). CDR3 length: 13 amino acids. V was cut by 4 bases and J by 4 bases, with 11 bases left in between. The CDR3 nucleotides read TGTGCCAGCAGCTCCTACAGGGTGTACGAGCAGTACTTC. As protein: CASSSYRVYEQYF.

The rearrangement joins TRBV4-1 to TRBJ2-3; D is possibly TRBD2 (5 bases). The length of the CDR3 is 12 residues. Germline assignment: CDR1 MGHRA and CDR2 YSYEKL. V lost 6 bases and J lost 2, with 6 bases in between. In DNA, the CDR3 is TGCGCCAGCAGTCGGGACACAGATACGCAGTATTTT. Translation gives CASSRDTDTQYF.

The chain employs TRBV9 and TRBJ2-2; TRBD2 aligns across 14 bases. The junction had 3 bases not matched to a gene; V was cut back by 3 bases and J by 2 bases. CDR3 length: 17 residues. CDR1 is SGDLS and CDR2 is YYNGEE in the germline V gene. The CDR3: CASSAGLAGANTGELFF. CDR3 DNA: TGTGCCAGCAGCGCGGGACTAGCGGGGGCTAACACCGGGGAGCTGTTTTTT.

The rearrangement uses TRBV4-2 and TRBJ2-7; TRBD2 might be the D (6 bases). The germline gives CDR1 LGHNA, CDR2 YNFKEQ. The germline V and J ends were trimmed by 4 bases and 3 bases, with 16 bases remaining between them. There are 15 residues in the CDR3. CDR3 in amino acids: CASSPTLALSYEQYF. CDR3 coding DNA: TGTGCCAGCAGCCCGACTCTAGCGCTGAGCTACGAGCAGTACTTC.

This clone has just one count. The CDR3 is CASSPRTGVVQPQHF. In DNA form, the CDR3 reads TGTGCCAGTAGTCCCCGGACAGGGGTCGTTCAGCCCCAGCATTTT. The V and J genes are TRBV19 and TRBJ1-5; 9 positions agree with TRBD1. V lost 5 bases to trimming and J lost 6 bases; unmatched junction nucleotides: 8. The germline gives CDR1 LNHDA, CDR2 SQIVND (reference sequence). The CDR3 is 15 residues long.

The chain combines TRBV27 with TRBJ1-5; possible D gene TRBD1, 5 bases. The germline V gene encodes CDR1 MNHEY and CDR2 SMNVEV (reference sequence). CDR3 length: 13 residues. The V gene lost 6 bases and the J gene lost 6 bases, with 12 bases spanning the gap. The CDR3 nucleotides are TGTGCCAGCAGCTCCTCAGGGTTTCAGCCCCAGCATTTT. Protein sequence: CASSSSGFQPQHF.

The chain joins TRBV28 to TRBJ2-3, with D perhaps TRBD1 (7 bases). This CDR3 contains 14 residues. Trimming removed 4 bases from V and 7 bases from J, with 15 bases in between. Germline assignment: CDR1 MDHEN and CDR2 SYDVKM. The CDR3 reads CASSWTGGGNTQYF. The CDR3 nucleotides read TGTGCCAGCAGTTGGACAGGAGGGGGGAATACGCAGTATTTT.

The chain couples TRBV9 to TRBJ2-7, with 10 bases fitting TRBD2. Trimming took 0 bases from V and 3 from J; bases not matched to a gene: 3. The CDR3 has 15 amino acids. The germline V gene has CDR1 SGDLS and CDR2 YYNGEE. The CDR3 protein is CASSVAAGGYYEQYF. The CDR3 DNA reads as TGTGCCAGCAGCGTAGCAGCGGGAGGGTACTACGAGCAGTACTTC. The whole variable domain, remainder taken from reference TRBV9 and TRBJ2-7, is DSGVTQTPKHLITATGQRVTLRCSPRSGDLSVYWYQQSLDQGLQFLIQYYNGEERAKGNILERFSAQQFPDLHSELNLSSLELGDSALYFCASSVAAGGYYEQYFGPGTRLTVT.

V usage is TRBV10-3 and J usage is TRBJ1-2; TRBD1 is a possible D gene (6 bases). The V end was cut by 3 bases, the J end by 2 bases, with 22 bases between. Germline V CDR1 and CDR2: ENHRY, SYGVKD. CDR3 size: 18 residues. Written as DNA, the CDR3 is TGTGCCATCAGTGACGGGTGGGACACCACAGCCCTCAACTATGGCTACACCTTC. It specifies CAISDGWDTTALNYGYTF.

The genes are TRBV6-5 and TRBJ1-2, with a weak D call TRBD1 (5 bases). Looked up from germline, CDR1 is MNHEY and CDR2 is SVGAGI. V dropped 6 bases and J dropped 4 bases, with 12 bases sitting between them. The CDR3 is 13 residues long. CDR3 DNA sequence: TGTGCCAGCAGCCAATCAGGGTTCTATGGCTACACCTTC. Translating gives CASSQSGFYGYTF.

This chain joins TRBV5-8 and TRBJ1-5; the D is unclear. The CDR3 sequence is 14 residues long. V lost 0 bases and J lost 4, with 8 bases in between. The germline V gene has CDR1 SGHTS and CDR2 YDEGEE. CDR3 sequence reads: CASSLGRRNQPQHF. The CDR3 region has the DNA TGTGCCAGCAGCTTGGGGCGGAGAAATCAGCCCCAGCATTTT.

The chain joins TRBV7-6 to TRBJ2-2, with TRBD2 as a possible D gene (6 bases). The CDR3 is made up of 14 amino acids. CDR1 and CDR2 from the germline V gene are SGHVS and FNYEAQ. Trimming stripped 4 bases from V and 6 bases from J, with 12 bases between. The CDR3 region has the DNA TGTGCCAGCAGCTCCTTAACTAGCTCCGGGGAGCTGTTTTTT. Amino acid sequence: CASSSLTSSGELFF.

V is TRBV4-1 and J is TRBJ2-5, with D maybe TRBD1 (6 bases). The CDR3 covers 13 residues. Trimming took off 4 bases at V and 4 bases at J, with 10 bases between the two ends. Germline V gives CDR1 MGHRA, CDR2 YSYEKL. The CDR3 bases are TGCGCCAGCAGCCCCCGGGACATAGAGACCCAGTACTTC. This encodes CASSPRDIETQYF.

CDR3 loop: CASSQDDRETYGYTF. DNA of the CDR3: TGCGCCAGCAGCCAAGATGACAGAGAAACTTATGGCTACACCTTC. The chain carries TRBV4-1 and TRBJ1-2; perhaps TRBD1 as D (5 bases). CDR1 is MGHRA and CDR2 is YSYEKL in the germline V gene. The ends were cut back, 0 bases at V and 5 bases at J, with 13 bases in the middle. This CDR3 has 15 residues.

This chain uses TRBV5-1 with TRBJ2-7, with 8 bases identical to TRBD2. Germline V gene data show CDR1 as SGHRS and CDR2 as YFSETQ. The CDR3 totals 15 residues. V was clipped by 0 bases and J by 3 bases; unmatched bases: 5. The CDR3 nucleotides are TGCGCCAGCAGCTTGGAAATGGGACTAGTCTACGAGCAGTACTTC. Translated, it gives CASSLEMGLVYEQYF.

This clone turned up a few times. The rearrangement uses TRBV5-4 and TRBJ2-7, with TRBD2 identical over 10 bases. Germline CDR1 SGHNT, CDR2 YYREEE (reference sequence). The CDR3 is made up of 14 amino acids. V shed 0 bases and J 5 bases; nucleotides not matched to a gene: 2. CDR3 coding DNA: TGTGCCAGCAGCTTGGCACTAGCGGGGAACGAGCAGTACTTC. Encoded protein: CASSLALAGNEQYF.